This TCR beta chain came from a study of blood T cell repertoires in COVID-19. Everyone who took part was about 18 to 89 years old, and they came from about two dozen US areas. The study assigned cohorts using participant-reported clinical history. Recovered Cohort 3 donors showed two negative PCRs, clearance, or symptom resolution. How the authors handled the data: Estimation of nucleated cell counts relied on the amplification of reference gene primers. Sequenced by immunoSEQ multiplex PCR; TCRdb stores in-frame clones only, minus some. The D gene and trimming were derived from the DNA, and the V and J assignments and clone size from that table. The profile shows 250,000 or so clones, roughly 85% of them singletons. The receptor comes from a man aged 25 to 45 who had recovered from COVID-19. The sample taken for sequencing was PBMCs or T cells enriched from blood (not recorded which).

Here the CDR3 DNA reads TGTGCCAGCAGCCCCGTCCCAGGAAACAATTCACCCCTCCACTTT. Its translation is CASSPVPGNNSPLHF. The chain carries TRBV6-5 and TRBJ1-6, with D hard to call. With 6 bases removed from V and 7 bases from J, the gap between germline ends came to 16 bases. Germline V gene sequence: CDR1 MNHEY, CDR2 SVGAGI. The CDR3 totals 15 residues.